This T cell receptor (beta chain) was captured in a study of blood T cell repertoires in COVID-19. Study as a whole: From T cells, B-cell-depleted T cells, or PBMCs came the material, which was cDNA or gDNA.

This clone was detected once. This CDR3 spans 13 amino acids. V was pared by 6 bases and J by 2 bases, with 8 bases between. Sequencing was performed with immunoSEQ multiplex PCR; in TCRdb, only in-frame clones are kept and a portion is missing. Among 140,000 or so clones listed, just under 85% were seen once. The chain joins TRBV12-3 or TRBV12-4 to TRBJ1-5, with D unclear. The receptor comes from a woman in her fifties or sixties with acute COVID-19. Material for sequencing was PBMCs or T cells enriched from blood (not recorded which). CDR3 residues: CASRPRGNQPQHF. The DNA for the CDR3 is TGTGCCAGCAGACCGAGGGGCAATCAGCCCCAGCATTTT.